This T cell receptor beta chain stems from a study of control samples from healthy donors and cancer patients. Generated by immunoSEQ multiplex PCR, the TCRdb table keeps only in-frame clones and is missing some. The top ten clones hold roughly 4% of a sample with 52,000 or so clones, 90% to 95% of them seen once. The sequencing sample was made of blood. The receptor was isolated from a man younger than 45 in good health.

This chain's CDR3 is CASSSPGQGDQETQYF. The CDR3 region has the DNA TGCGCCAGCAGCTCCCCGGGACAGGGGGACCAAGAGACCCAGTACTTC. V usage is TRBV5-1 and J usage is TRBJ2-5, with TRBD1 matching 11 bases. Germline assignment: CDR1 SGHRS and CDR2 YFSETQ. The CDR3 has 16 residues. V trimming: 3 bases; J trimming: 0 bases; junction bases outside the gene matches: 4.